The 23 T cell receptor beta chains in this list originate from one sample, sequenced in a study of regulatory T cells in long-lasting Graves disease. Libraries of TCR beta came from iRepertoire HTBI primers plus Arm-PCR of CDR3 regions. From the multiplex PCR reads, TCRdb called clonotypes with MiXCR, one entry per CDR3 protein. This sample yields fewer than 650,000 distinct CDR3 sequences, of which approximately 15% are seen a single time; about 17% belongs to the top ten. The time point here: newly diagnosed GD, antithyroid drugs for less than 3 months. Construction of the TCR library relied on RNA isolated from PBMCs. The data were also submitted as part of a second study, on T cells in Graves' hyperthyroidism and ophthalmopathy.

The sequenced sample was peripheral blood mononuclear cells (PBMCs), obtained at new diagnosis, from a patient treated with antithyroid drugs. Receptors were obtained from a woman aged 25 to 45 with Graves disease.

This clonotype appeared a few times. The rearrangement links TRBV10-2 to TRBJ2-1; 8 bases match TRBD2. The CDR3 length is 16 residues. The ends lost 2 bases at V and 3 bases at J; junction bases unmatched: 6. The germline CDR1 and CDR2 sequences are WSHSY and SAAADI. CDR3 amino acids: CASSEARLAFYNEQFF. For the CDR3, the DNA is TGCGCCAGCAGTGAGGCAAGACTAGCGTTCTACAATGAGCAGTTCTTC.

This clonotype was seen a few times. J is TRBJ2-2 and V is TRBV10-2, with D uncertain. With 6 bases removed from V and 3 bases from J, the gap between germline ends came to 11 bases. The CDR3 sequence is 14 residues long. Germline V lookup: CDR1 WSHSY, CDR2 SAAADI. Here the CDR3 DNA reads TGCGCCAGCAGACTGTTCGGATACACCGGGGAGCTGTTTTTT. Translated, it gives CASRLFGYTGELFF.

This chain joins TRBV5-4 and TRBJ2-6, with D unclear. The ends were cut back, 5 bases at V and 3 bases at J, with 6 bases in the middle. The CDR3 loop spans 13 amino acids. Germline V gene sequence: CDR1 SGHNT, CDR2 YYREEE (reference sequence). The CDR3 coding sequence is TGTGCCAGCAGTATAGGTGGGGCCAACGTCCTGACTTTC. It codes for CASSIGGANVLTF. The whole variable domain, remainder taken from reference TRBV5-4 and TRBJ2-6, is ETGVTQSPTHLIKTRGQQVTLRCSSQSGHNTVSWYQQALGQGPQFIFQYYREEENGRGNFPPRFSGLQFPNYSSELNVNALELDDSALYLCASSIGGANVLTFGAGSRLTVL.

The table lists this clonotype with many counts. V usage is TRBV2 and J usage is TRBJ2-3, with TRBD1 identical over 11 bases. The CDR3 extends over 13 amino acids. Trimming cost V 7 bases and J 7 bases; bases outside gene matches: 4. CDR1 and CDR2 (germline): SNHLY, FYNNEI. CDR3 in DNA: TGTGCCAGCACGGGACAGGGGGTATATACGCAGTATTTT. Its translation: CASTGQGVYTQYF.

J is TRBJ2-2 and V is TRBV6-1; 9 bases fit TRBD1. The CDR3 extends over 13 amino acids. CDR1 is MNHNS and CDR2 is SASEGT in the germline V gene. Losses at the gene ends were 6 bases for V and 13 bases for J; bases not matched to a gene: 9. This chain's CDR3 is CASRGTGGEWLFF. The CDR3 DNA follows: TGTGCCAGCAGAGGTACAGGGGGCGAATGGCTGTTTTTT.

This clonotype was counted many times. DNA of the CDR3: TGTGCCACCAGTGAACATGCGGGACAGGGGGCATGGGAGACCCAGTACTTC. This translates into CATSEHAGQGAWETQYF. V is TRBV24-1 and J is TRBJ2-5; TRBD1 agrees at 12 bases. The V gene's germline CDR1 is KGHDR and CDR2 SFDVKD. V lost 4 bases to trimming and J lost 5 bases; unmatched junction nucleotides: 10. The CDR3 consists of 17 residues.

In its sample, this clonotype was seen many times. This rearrangement joins TRBV7-9 to TRBJ2-3; maybe TRBD2 (5 bases). The CDR3 is 14 residues long. Looked up from germline, CDR1 is SEHNR and CDR2 is FQNEAQ (reference sequence). V lost 5 bases and J lost 5, with 14 bases in between. The CDR3 bases are TGTGCCAGCAGCGTAGGGAGCAGTGAAGATACGCAGTATTTT. This translates into CASSVGSSEDTQYF.

The V call is TRBV19, the J call TRBJ2-7, with 10 bases lining up with TRBD1. This CDR3 contains 17 residues. Germline loops: CDR1 LNHDA, CDR2 SQIVND (reference sequence). V lost 3 bases and J lost 2; bases outside the gene matches: 10. The CDR3 bases are TGTGCCAGTAGTATCGGTCTCTCCGGGACAGGGGCCTACGAGCAGTACTTC. As protein: CASSIGLSGTGAYEQYF.

The sample holds many counts of this clonotype. The V gene is TRBV15, the J gene TRBJ2-3, with TRBD2 matching over 10 bases. The length of the CDR3 is 17 residues. V shed 6 bases, J shed 0 bases, and the junction held 9 bases outside the gene matches. In germline, CDR1 is LNHNV, CDR2 YYDKDF (reference sequence). As DNA, the CDR3 is TGTGCCACCAGTCCTAGCGGGAGCTTGGGAAGCACAGATACGCAGTATTTT. Its translation: CATSPSGSLGSTDTQYF.

The V gene is TRBV5-1, the J gene TRBJ2-7; D is tentatively TRBD1 or TRBD2 (5 bases each). Deletions cut 2 bases from V and 6 bases from J, with 24 bases between. This CDR3 comprises 17 residues. CDR1 is SGHRS and CDR2 is YFSETQ in the germline V gene. CDR3 residues: CASSFLGSGAVQREQYF. The CDR3 region has the DNA TGCGCCAGCAGCTTTTTGGGGTCCGGGGCCGTGCAACGCGAGCAGTACTTC. The full variable domain, its missing parts supplied by reference TRBV5-1 and TRBJ2-7, is KAGVTQTPRYLIKTRGQQVTLSCSPISGHRSVSWYQQTPGQGLQFLFEYFSETQRNKGNFPGRFSGRQFSNSRSEMNVSTLELGDSALYLCASSFLGSGAVQREQYFGPGTRLTVT.

The table lists this clonotype with many counts. The chain carries TRBV2 and TRBJ1-1; 8 bases map to TRBD1. The CDR3 consists of 17 residues. The V segment lost 4 bases and the J segment 6 bases; nucleotides outside the gene matches: 16. The germline V gene encodes CDR1 SNHLY and CDR2 FYNNEI. CDR3 sequence (DNA): TGTGCCAGCAGTGTTACCGGGACAGGTGCCCAAAACGCTGAAGCTTTCTTT. Translation gives CASSVTGTGAQNAEAFF.

This clonotype has at least ten counts. The chain uses TRBV2 and TRBJ1-1, with TRBD1 as a possible D gene (5 bases). The V end was cut by 7 bases, the J end by 4 bases, with 16 bases between. The germline gives CDR1 SNHLY, CDR2 FYNNEI. The CDR3 runs to 14 residues. The CDR3 loop reads CASTWGPEGTEAFF. Here the CDR3 DNA reads TGTGCCAGCACCTGGGGACCGGAGGGCACTGAAGCTTTCTTT.

Regarding this clonotype: With a much larger clone just one base away, this may be a read error. Here the CDR3 reads CATSDTGADNQPQHF. CDR3 coding DNA: TGTGCCACCAGTGATACAGGGGCAGACAATCAGCCCCAGCATTTT. This rearrangement joins TRBV24-1 to TRBJ1-5; 7 bases match TRBD1. V gave up 3 bases and J gave up 3 bases; unmatched junction bases: 4. This CDR3 has 15 residues. Germline assignment: CDR1 KGHDR and CDR2 SFDVKD.

This clonotype occurred many times. The chain has TRBV7-3 and TRBJ2-1; TRBD2 matches at 15 bases. Per the germline V gene, CDR1 is SGHTA and CDR2 is FQGTGA. After removal of 4 bases from V and 7 bases from J, the junction contained 11 bases not matched to a gene. The CDR3 contains 18 residues. CDR3 DNA sequence: TGTGCCAGCAGCTCATTACCCCTTGGACTAGCGGGAGGGAATGAGCAGTTCTTC. Translating it yields CASSSLPLGLAGGNEQFF.

As concerns this clonotype: This may stem from a read error, because a much larger clone lies one nucleotide away. The CDR3 DNA reads as TGTGTCAGCAGTTTCCGGGGGGGGAACAATGAGCAGTTCTTC. Translating gives CVSSFRGGNNEQFF. The chain joins TRBV28 to TRBJ2-5, with 8 bases aligning to TRBD2. The J call is uncertain, as TRBJ2-1 better fits the DNA end. CDR3 size: 14 residues. Germline CDR1 and CDR2: MDHEN and SYDVKM.

This clonotype has only a few counts. This chain links TRBV7-9 with TRBJ1-5; D gene uncertain. Per germline, CDR1 SEHNR and CDR2 FQNEAQ (reference sequence). V shed 4 bases and J shed 7 bases, with 14 bases lying between them. This CDR3 has 14 amino acids. The DNA of the CDR3 is TGTGCCAGCAGCTCCACGATCGGGGAACAGCCCCAGCATTTT. Translation gives CASSSTIGEQPQHF.

This chain uses TRBV9 with TRBJ1-3; D not resolved. The CDR3 is made up of 16 amino acids. The germline V and J ends were trimmed by 0 bases and 0 bases, with 10 bases remaining between them. The germline gives CDR1 SGDLS, CDR2 YYNGEE. The CDR3 here is CASSVGPGLSGNTIYF. As DNA, the CDR3 is TGTGCCAGCAGCGTAGGTCCGGGTCTCTCTGGAAACACCATATATTTT.

In this sample, this clonotype turned up a few times. The V gene is TRBV30, the J gene TRBJ2-1, with 7 nucleotides matching TRBD1. The germline gives CDR1 GTSNPN, CDR2 SVGIG (reference sequence). The CDR3 sequence is 15 residues long. V shed 1 base, J shed 6 bases, and the junction held 9 bases outside the gene matches. In nucleotides, the CDR3 is TGTGCCTGGAGTGGAACAGGGGTGGTTTTCAATGAGCAGTTCTTC. Its translation: CAWSGTGVVFNEQFF.

In its sample, this clonotype was seen many times. The J gene is TRBJ2-7, the V gene TRBV7-8; 14 bases fit TRBD2. The CDR3 covers 18 residues. After removal of 5 bases from V and 0 bases from J, the junction contained 9 bases not matched to a gene. Germline V lookup: CDR1 SGHVS, CDR2 FQNEAQ. Here the CDR3 reads CASSPAGTSGSASYEQYF. The DNA for the CDR3 is TGTGCCAGCAGCCCCGCCGGGACTAGCGGGAGTGCCTCCTACGAGCAGTACTTC. The entire variable domain, with the rest obtained from reference TRBV7-8 and TRBJ2-7, is as follows: GAGVSQSPRYKVAKRGQDVALRCDPISGHVSLFWYQQALGQGPEFLTYFQNEAQLDKSGLPSDRFFAERPEGSVSTLKIQRTQQEDSAVYLCASSPAGTSGSASYEQYFGPGTRLTVT.

This clonotype occurred many times. The genes are TRBV11-2 and TRBJ1-1, with unresolved D. The CDR3 consists of 11 residues. The germline gives CDR1 SGHAT, CDR2 FQNNGV. The V end lost 5 bases, the J end lost 6 bases, and 7 bases lay between the germline ends. The CDR3 coding sequence is TGTGCCAGCAGCGGGCGGGCTGAAGCTTTCTTT. Its translation is CASSGRAEAFF.

This clonotype was observed a few times. The chain recombines TRBV4-1 with TRBJ2-3; 8 bases are shared with TRBD2. The junction had 10 bases not matched to a gene; V was cut back by 1 base and J by 4 bases. The CDR3 is 17 amino acids. Germline loops: CDR1 MGHRA, CDR2 YSYEKL. The CDR3 sequence is CASSQGASGSLSDTQYF. DNA for the CDR3: TGCGCCAGCAGCCAAGGGGCGAGCGGGAGTTTATCAGATACGCAGTATTTT.

This clonotype was recorded a few times. The chain carries TRBV5-1 and TRBJ2-1; tentatively, D is TRBD2 (6 bases). The germline gives CDR1 SGHRS, CDR2 YFSETQ. The CDR3 spans 16 residues. V lost 3 bases to trimming and J lost 5 bases, with 18 bases between them. CDR3 sequence (DNA): TGCGCCAGCAGCTCTGGAGGACTAACGGGAAACAATGAGCAGTTCTTC. This gives the protein CASSSGGLTGNNEQFF.

The rearrangement uses TRBV12-3 or TRBV12-4 and TRBJ1-5; D is uncertain. The CDR3 runs 14 residues. V was shortened by 3 bases and J by 0 bases, with 6 bases between the two germline ends. CDR3 in DNA: TGTGCCAGCAGTTTTGAGGGTAGCAATCAGCCCCAGCATTTT. It yields the protein CASSFEGSNQPQHF.